The sequence of this TCR beta chain was determined in a study of T cell responses to AZD1222 COVID-19 vaccine. Findings and limits, study-wide: Baseline seropositivity occurred in only a handful of AZD1222 recipients.

Regarding this clone: As yet, its antigen is unknown.

The data were produced by immunoSEQ multiplex PCR, yet TCRdb's version contains in-frame clones alone and is incomplete. Of 150,000 or so clones listed, about 88% are singletons. Trimming shortened V by 7 bases and J by 2 bases, and 16 bases separated the two germline ends. The CDR3 loop spans 15 amino acids. The germline gives CDR1 SGHDT, CDR2 YYEEEE. This receptor was taken from an adult in good health. This chain uses TRBV5-6 with TRBJ1-3, with a possible D match to TRBD1 (6 bases). This material consisted of peripheral blood, taken on day 0 of AZD1222 vaccination. The CDR3 protein is CASGPMGGTGNTIYF. CDR3 nucleotide sequence: TGTGCCAGCGGCCCCATGGGGGGCACTGGAAACACCATATATTTT. Filled out from reference TRBV5-6 and TRBJ1-3, the complete variable domain reads DAGVTQSPTHLIKTRGQQVTLRCSPKSGHDTVSWYQQALGQGPQFIFQYYEEEERQRGNFPDRFSGHQFPNYSSELNVNALLLGDSALYLCASGPMGGTGNTIYFGEGSWLTVV.